This T cell receptor beta chain stems from a study of blood T cell repertoires in COVID-19. The CDR3 has 21 residues. V shed 4 bases and J 0 bases; nucleotides not matched to a gene: 14. Germline CDR1 is KGHDR and CDR2 is SFDVKD. The protocol was immunoSEQ multiplex PCR, while the TCRdb copy is restricted to in-frame clones and leaves out a portion. The sample records hundreds of thousands of clones, roughly 85% being singletons. The chain recombines TRBV24-1 with TRBJ2-6; the match to TRBD1 covers 10 bases. The TCR originated in a young woman who had been exposed to COVID-19. What was sequenced was PBMCs or T cells enriched from blood (not recorded which). CDR3 loop: CATSDPRGQGSDLSGANVLTF. In DNA form, the CDR3 reads TGTGCCACCAGTGACCCAAGGGGACAGGGGTCGGATCTCTCTGGGGCCAACGTCCTGACTTTC.